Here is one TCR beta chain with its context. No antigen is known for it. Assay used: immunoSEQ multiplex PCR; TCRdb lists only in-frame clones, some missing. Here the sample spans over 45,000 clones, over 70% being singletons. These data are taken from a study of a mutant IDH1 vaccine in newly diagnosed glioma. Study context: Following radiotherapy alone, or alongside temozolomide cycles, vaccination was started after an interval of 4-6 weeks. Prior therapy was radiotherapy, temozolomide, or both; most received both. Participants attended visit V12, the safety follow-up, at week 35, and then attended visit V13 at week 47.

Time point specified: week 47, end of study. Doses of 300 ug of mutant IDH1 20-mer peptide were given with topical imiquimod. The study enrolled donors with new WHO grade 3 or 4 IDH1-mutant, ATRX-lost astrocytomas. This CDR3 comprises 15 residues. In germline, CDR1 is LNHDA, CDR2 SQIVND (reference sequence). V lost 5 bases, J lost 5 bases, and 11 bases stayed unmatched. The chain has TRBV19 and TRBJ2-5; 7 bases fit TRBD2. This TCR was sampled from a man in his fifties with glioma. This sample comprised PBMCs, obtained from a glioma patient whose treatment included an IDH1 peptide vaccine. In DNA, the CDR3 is TGTGCCAGTAGTGGTTATCCGGGGGGTCGGGAGACCCAGTACTTC. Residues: CASSGYPGGRETQYF.